These T cell receptor beta chains were read from a single sample in a study of T cell repertoires in cytomegalovirus infection. TCRdb re-called the reads with MiXCR, one entry per CDR3 protein. The data hold 100,000 or so distinct CDR3 sequences, with about 17% observed a single time. The sequencing sample was made of PBMCs. The receptors were gathered from a human donor in good health (CMV status not recorded). Some clones in this sample may be carry-over from other donors' samples. Both conserved end residues are part of each CDR3. A D gene is named only where the DNA matches it firmly. Rows may omit the clone size; those that give it use once, few, many or a size class.

j_call: TRBJ1-6
d_call: NA
clone_size: NA
v_call: TRBV6-5
cdr3_aa: CASSYRRTASSYNSPLHF
cdr3_nt: TGTGCCAGCAGTTACCGCCGGACGGCGAGCTCCTATAATTCACCCCTCCACTTT

j_call: TRBJ2-3
d_call: NA
clone_size: NA
v_call: TRBV20-1
cdr3_aa: CSPAGGRTDTQYF
cdr3_nt: TGCAGTCCAGCCGGGGGACGCACAGATACGCAGTATTTT

j_call: TRBJ1-1
d_call: NA
clone_size: NA
v_call: TRBV29-1
cdr3_aa: CSVAPTRHTSEAFF
cdr3_nt: TGCAGCGTTGCGCCGACCAGACATACTTCTGAAGCTTTCTTT

j_call: TRBJ1-4
d_call: NA
clone_size: NA
v_call: TRBV11-1
cdr3_aa: CASSFGLGRTNEKLFF
cdr3_nt: TGTGCCAGCAGCTTCGGACTTGGGAGGACTAATGAAAAACTGTTTTTT

j_call: TRBJ1-2
d_call: TRBD1
clone_size: many
v_call: TRBV12-3/TRBV12-4
cdr3_aa: CASRQGPNYGYTF
cdr3_nt: TGTGCCAGCAGACAGGGGCCTAACTATGGCTACACCTTC

j_call: TRBJ2-2
d_call: NA
clone_size: few
v_call: TRBV15
cdr3_aa: CATSGFGQSTGELFF
cdr3_nt: TGTGCCACCAGCGGATTTGGACAGTCAACCGGGGAGCTGTTTTTT

j_call: TRBJ2-5
d_call: TRBD2
clone_size: many
v_call: TRBV7-2
cdr3_aa: CASSLFSGGRETQYF
cdr3_nt: TGTGCCAGCAGCTTGTTTAGCGGGGGGCGAGAGACCCAGTACTTC

j_call: TRBJ2-5
d_call: TRBD2
clone_size: NA
v_call: TRBV3-1
cdr3_aa: CASSQGGGLAGSETQYF
cdr3_nt: TGTGCCAGCAGCCAAGGGGGGGGACTAGCGGGGTCAGAGACCCAGTACTTC

j_call: TRBJ1-1
d_call: NA
clone_size: NA
v_call: TRBV7-9
cdr3_aa: CASSSIRVMNTEAFF
cdr3_nt: TGTGCCAGCAGCTCTATTAGGGTGATGAACACTGAAGCTTTCTTT

j_call: TRBJ1-2
d_call: NA
clone_size: NA
v_call: TRBV28
cdr3_aa: CASFPAGSSYGYTF
cdr3_nt: TGTGCCAGCTTTCCGGCGGGGTCTAGCTATGGCTACACCTTC

j_call: TRBJ1-1
d_call: NA
clone_size: many
v_call: TRBV7-3
cdr3_aa: CASSSGRWAEAFF
cdr3_nt: TGTGCCAGCAGCTCCGGACGGTGGGCTGAAGCTTTCTTT

j_call: TRBJ2-3
d_call: NA
clone_size: NA
v_call: TRBV10-3
cdr3_aa: CATGVGEFTDTQYF
cdr3_nt: TGTGCCACGGGGGTGGGGGAGTTTACAGATACGCAGTATTTT

j_call: TRBJ2-5
d_call: NA
clone_size: few
v_call: TRBV29-1
cdr3_aa: CSVAGHQETQYF
cdr3_nt: TGCAGCGTTGCTGGGCACCAAGAGACCCAGTACTTC

j_call: TRBJ1-2
d_call: NA
clone_size: NA
v_call: TRBV30
cdr3_aa: CAWTAQGYGYTF
cdr3_nt: TGTGCCTGGACAGCACAGGGCTATGGCTACACCTTC

j_call: TRBJ1-2
d_call: NA
clone_size: many
v_call: TRBV7-2
cdr3_aa: CASSSDTGGFYGYTF
cdr3_nt: TGTGCCAGCAGCTCTGATACGGGGGGTTTCTATGGCTACACCTTC

j_call: TRBJ2-1
d_call: NA
clone_size: few
v_call: TRBV5-1
cdr3_aa: CASSFRQAEYYNEQFF
cdr3_nt: TGCGCCAGCAGCTTCCGACAGGCCGAGTACTATAATGAGCAGTTCTTC

j_call: TRBJ1-2
d_call: NA
clone_size: many
v_call: TRBV7-9
cdr3_aa: CASSLRVGEDGYTF
cdr3_nt: TGTGCCAGCAGCTTAAGAGTGGGGGAGGATGGCTACACCTTC

j_call: TRBJ1-2
d_call: NA
clone_size: few
v_call: TRBV20-1
cdr3_aa: CSAPRSNTRDAYGYTF
cdr3_nt: TGCAGTGCTCCCCGCTCGAATACCCGGGACGCCTATGGCTACACCTTC

j_call: TRBJ1-6
d_call: NA
clone_size: few
v_call: TRBV9
cdr3_aa: CASSSNPGAGSPLHF
cdr3_nt: TGTGCCAGCAGCTCAAACCCAGGGGCGGGCTCACCCCTCCACTTT

j_call: TRBJ1-1
d_call: NA
clone_size: many
v_call: TRBV7-2
cdr3_aa: CASSLYGNTEAFF
cdr3_nt: TGTGCCAGCAGCTTATATGGCAACACTGAAGCTTTCTTT

j_call: TRBJ1-1
d_call: NA
clone_size: many
v_call: TRBV7-8
cdr3_aa: CASSYRRLNTEAFF
cdr3_nt: TGTGCCAGCAGCTACCGGCGGTTGAACACTGAAGCTTTCTTT

j_call: TRBJ1-6
d_call: TRBD1
clone_size: NA
v_call: TRBV10-3
cdr3_aa: CAIKEPTLGQGNSPLHF
cdr3_nt: TGTGCCATCAAAGAACCTACGCTCGGACAGGGGAATTCACCCCTCCACTTT

j_call: TRBJ2-7
d_call: TRBD1
clone_size: many
v_call: TRBV7-2
cdr3_aa: CASSPDRASGEQYF
cdr3_nt: TGTGCCAGCAGCCCGGACAGGGCTTCCGGCGAGCAGTACTTC

j_call: TRBJ1-6
d_call: TRBD1
clone_size: NA
v_call: TRBV6-2/TRBV6-3
cdr3_aa: CASSYAGTANSPLHF
cdr3_nt: TGTGCCAGCAGTTACGCGGGGACAGCTAATTCACCCCTCCACTTT

j_call: TRBJ1-1
d_call: NA
clone_size: many
v_call: TRBV7-3
cdr3_aa: CASSLTENTEAFF
cdr3_nt: TGTGCCAGCAGCTTAACAGAAAACACTGAAGCTTTCTTT

j_call: TRBJ2-1
d_call: TRBD2
clone_size: few
v_call: TRBV7-8
cdr3_aa: CASSTLAVYNEQFF
cdr3_nt: TGTGCCAGCAGCACGCTAGCGGTTTACAATGAGCAGTTCTTC

j_call: TRBJ2-3
d_call: NA
clone_size: NA
v_call: TRBV14
cdr3_aa: CASSQGAAQYF
cdr3_nt: TGTGCCAGCAGCCAGGGCGCGGCGCAGTATTTT

j_call: TRBJ1-5
d_call: TRBD1
clone_size: NA
v_call: TRBV19
cdr3_aa: CASSIEGTGAYGSNQPQHF
cdr3_nt: TGTGCCAGTAGTATAGAAGGGACAGGGGCTTATGGCAGCAATCAGCCCCAGCATTTT

j_call: TRBJ1-4
d_call: NA
clone_size: NA
v_call: TRBV5-3
cdr3_aa: CASSLWDATNEKLFF
cdr3_nt: TGTGCCAGCAGCTTATGGGACGCAACTAATGAAAAACTGTTTTTT

j_call: TRBJ1-2
d_call: NA
clone_size: many
v_call: TRBV12-3/TRBV12-4
cdr3_aa: CASSLDSYGYTF
cdr3_nt: TGTGCCAGCAGCCTCGACAGTTATGGCTACACCTTC

j_call: TRBJ1-2
d_call: NA
clone_size: few
v_call: TRBV11-2
cdr3_aa: CASSTSGSGNGYTF
cdr3_nt: TGTGCCAGCAGCACTAGCGGGTCGGGAAATGGCTACACCTTC

j_call: TRBJ2-5
d_call: NA
clone_size: many
v_call: TRBV7-2
cdr3_aa: CASSLDGGPGGYETQYF
cdr3_nt: TGTGCCAGCAGCTTAGACGGGGGGCCGGGGGGTTATGAGACCCAGTACTTC

j_call: TRBJ2-1
d_call: TRBD2
clone_size: many
v_call: TRBV7-3
cdr3_aa: CASSQKSPGEGIYNEQFF
cdr3_nt: TGTGCCAGCAGTCAAAAATCTCCGGGGGAGGGTATCTACAATGAGCAGTTCTTC

j_call: TRBJ1-5
d_call: TRBD1
clone_size: NA
v_call: TRBV19
cdr3_aa: CASSIRTGYNQPQHF
cdr3_nt: TGTGCCAGTAGTATCCGGACAGGCTACAATCAGCCCCAGCATTTT

j_call: TRBJ1-1
d_call: NA
clone_size: NA
v_call: TRBV2
cdr3_aa: CATYRETFF
cdr3_nt: TGTGCCACCTACAGGGAAACTTTCTTT

j_call: TRBJ1-5
d_call: NA
clone_size: many
v_call: TRBV7-2
cdr3_aa: CASSLEQGVAQHF
cdr3_nt: TGTGCCAGCAGCTTAGAACAGGGTGTAGCCCAGCATTTT

j_call: TRBJ1-5
d_call: NA
clone_size: many
v_call: TRBV7-8
cdr3_aa: CASSLAFGETQHF
cdr3_nt: TGTGCCAGCAGCTTAGCGTTCGGGGAGACCCAGCATTTT

j_call: TRBJ2-2
d_call: TRBD1
clone_size: few
v_call: TRBV5-4
cdr3_aa: CASSTGTGANTGELFF
cdr3_nt: TGTGCCAGCAGCACGGGGACAGGGGCTAACACCGGGGAGCTGTTTTTT

j_call: TRBJ2-5
d_call: TRBD2
clone_size: few
v_call: TRBV14
cdr3_aa: CASSRLAGVIQETQYF
cdr3_nt: TGTGCCAGCAGCAGACTAGCGGGGGTAATCCAAGAGACCCAGTACTTC

j_call: TRBJ1-1
d_call: NA
clone_size: NA
v_call: TRBV4-1
cdr3_aa: CASSQGREAFF
cdr3_nt: TGCGCCAGCAGCCAAGGGCGTGAAGCTTTCTTT

j_call: TRBJ2-3
d_call: TRBD2
clone_size: few
v_call: TRBV7-2
cdr3_aa: CASSLARGFDTQYF
cdr3_nt: TGTGCCAGCAGCTTAGCGCGGGGGTTTGATACGCAGTATTTT

j_call: TRBJ1-1
d_call: TRBD1
clone_size: many
v_call: TRBV7-2
cdr3_aa: CASSSTGGSGTEAFF
cdr3_nt: TGTGCCAGCAGCTCAACAGGGGGCTCGGGCACTGAAGCTTTCTTT